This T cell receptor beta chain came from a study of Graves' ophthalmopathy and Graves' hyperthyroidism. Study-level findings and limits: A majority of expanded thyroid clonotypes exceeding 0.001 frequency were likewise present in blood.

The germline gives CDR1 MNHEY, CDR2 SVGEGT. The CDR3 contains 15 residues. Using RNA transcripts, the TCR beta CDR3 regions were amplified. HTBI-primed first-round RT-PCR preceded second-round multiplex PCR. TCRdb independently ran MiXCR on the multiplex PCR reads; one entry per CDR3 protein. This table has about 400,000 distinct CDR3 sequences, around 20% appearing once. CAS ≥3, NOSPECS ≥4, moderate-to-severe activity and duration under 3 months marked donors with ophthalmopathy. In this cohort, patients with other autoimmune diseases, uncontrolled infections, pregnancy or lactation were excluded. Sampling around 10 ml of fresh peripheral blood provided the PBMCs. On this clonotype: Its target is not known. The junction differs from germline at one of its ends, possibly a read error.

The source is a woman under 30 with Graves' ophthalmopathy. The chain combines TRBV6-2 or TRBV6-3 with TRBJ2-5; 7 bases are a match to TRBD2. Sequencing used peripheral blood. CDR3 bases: TGTGCCAGCACCCCCTGGCCTAGCGGACAAGAGATCCAGTACTTC. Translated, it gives CASTPWPSGQEIQYF.